One and the same sample provided the 28 T cell receptor beta chains below, sequenced in a study of T cell responses to AZD1222 COVID-19 vaccine. Repertoires were generated with immunoSEQ multiplex PCR, while TCRdb's copy carries only in-frame clones and drops some. The repertoire has about 170,000 clones, approximately 93% of them found once; the top ten carry around 4.3%. The sample was peripheral blood, taken on day 0 of AZD1222 vaccination. The source of these receptors is an adult in good health.

This clone was detected once. The chain combines TRBV7-9 with TRBJ1-2, with a tentative D call TRBD1 (5 bases). V was pared by 4 bases and J by 3 bases, with 15 bases between. Germline V gene sequence: CDR1 SEHNR, CDR2 FQNEAQ (reference sequence). The CDR3 spans 15 residues. The CDR3 sequence is CASSYRRQGDYGYTF. The DNA of the CDR3 is TGTGCCAGCAGCTATCGCCGGCAAGGGGACTATGGCTACACCTTC.

The chain uses TRBV14 and TRBJ1-2, with D uncertain. The V gene's germline CDR1 is SGHDN and CDR2 FVKESK. Trimming pared 0 bases from V and 4 bases from J, leaving 9 bases between. The CDR3 has 14 amino acids. CDR3 DNA sequence: TGTGCCAGCAGCCAAGATGGTCTTCCCTATGGCTACACCTTC. Translated, it gives CASSQDGLPYGYTF.

This chain connects TRBV5-5 to TRBJ1-4; D is ambiguous. V gave up 0 bases and J gave up 3 bases, with 15 bases separating them. The CDR3 has 17 amino acids. Per germline, CDR1 SGHKS and CDR2 YYEKEE (reference sequence). The DNA of the CDR3 is TGTGCCAGCAGCTTGGGTTCAGACCTTTATTCTAATGAAAAACTGTTTTTT. This sequence encodes CASSLGSDLYSNEKLFF.

The genes are TRBV6-6 and TRBJ1-4; the D gene is possibly TRBD1 (5 bases). Germline-derived CDR1 and CDR2 are MNHNY and SVGAGI (reference sequence). Trimming shortened V by 6 bases and J by 0 bases, and 11 bases separated the two germline ends. CDR3 length: 15 residues. The CDR3 loop is CASSLDSATNEKLFF. The CDR3 bases are TGTGCCAGCAGCCTTGACAGTGCAACTAATGAAAAACTGTTTTTT.

This rearrangement joins TRBV24-1 to TRBJ2-2, with 9 bases lining up with TRBD1. Germline CDR1 is KGHDR and CDR2 is SFDVKD. The CDR3 length is 13 residues. V dropped 8 bases and J dropped 7; count of bases not matched to a gene: 4. CDR3 DNA sequence: TGTGCCACCAAACAGGGGGCCGGCGGGGAGCTGTTTTTT. This codes for CATKQGAGGELFF.

The rearrangement links TRBV5-1 to TRBJ2-3; TRBD2 agrees at 8 bases. The CDR3 runs to 17 residues. J lost 4 bases, V lost 7 bases, and 17 bases had no gene match. Germline values: CDR1 SGHRS, CDR2 YFSETQ. CDR3 DNA: TGCGCCAGCGGGGAGACCGGGACTAGGAGAGCACCAGATACGCAGTATTTT. It yields the protein CASGETGTRRAPDTQYF.

V is TRBV11-2 and J is TRBJ1-3, with 7 bases identical to TRBD1. CDR3 length equals 17 residues. V shed 3 bases, J shed 4 bases, and the junction held 12 bases outside the gene matches. The germline gives CDR1 SGHAT, CDR2 FQNNGV. CDR3 protein: CASSFATGDSSGNTIYF. The CDR3, as DNA: TGTGCCAGCAGCTTCGCTACCGGGGACAGCTCAGGAAACACCATATATTTT.

This sequence joins TRBV7-9 and TRBJ1-1; D is unresolved. The V end was cut by 1 base, the J end by 7 bases, with 7 bases between. CDR3 size: 12 residues. The V gene's germline CDR1 is SEHNR and CDR2 FQNEAQ (reference sequence). The CDR3 DNA reads TGTGCCAGCAGCTTAGATACTGGTGAAGCTTTCTTT. Its translation: CASSLDTGEAFF.

This chain joins TRBV6-4 and TRBJ1-4; 8 bases match TRBD1. This CDR3 contains 14 residues. Germline CDR1 is MRHNA and CDR2 is SNTAGT. Germline trimming cut 6 bases from V and 3 bases from J; bases unmatched to any gene: 3. In DNA, the CDR3 is TGTGCCAGCAGCAGGGGGCCGGCTAATGAAAAACTGTTTTTT. Translation gives CASSRGPANEKLFF.

The rearrangement uses TRBV5-4 and TRBJ1-1, with a possible D match to TRBD1 (5 bases). The germline V gene has CDR1 SGHNT and CDR2 YYREEE (reference sequence). The CDR3 is 16 residues long. V lost 3 bases and J lost 1, with 16 bases in between. This chain's CDR3 is CASSSFRGRGNTEAFF. CDR3 bases: TGTGCCAGCAGCTCCTTCCGGGGCAGAGGGAACACTGAAGCTTTCTTT.

V is TRBV7-8 and J is TRBJ2-2; tentative D call: TRBD1 (5 bases). This CDR3 has 14 residues. Deletions cut 4 bases from V and 3 bases from J, with 9 bases between. Germline V CDR1 and CDR2: SGHVS, FQNEAQ. DNA for the CDR3: TGTGCCAGCAGCTGGGGCCAGGACACCGGGGAGCTGTTTTTT. Protein: CASSWGQDTGELFF.

In this sample, this clone turned up once. V and J are TRBV29-1 and TRBJ2-3, with 10 bases identical to TRBD2. V trimming: 6 bases; J trimming: 3 bases; junction bases outside the gene matches: 6. In germline, CDR1 is SQVTM, CDR2 ANQGSEA. This CDR3 has 14 residues. The CDR3 DNA sequence: TGCAGCGTCCCGACTAGCGGGTATACAGATACGCAGTATTTT. It specifies CSVPTSGYTDTQYF.

The CDR3 nucleotides are TGTGCCAGCAGCCGAGGGGGCGGCTCCTACAATGAGCAGTTCTTC. This gives the protein CASSRGGGSYNEQFF. J is TRBJ2-1 and V is TRBV14, with 7 bases lining up with TRBD1. This CDR3 has 15 amino acids. Germline CDR1 reads SGHDN; CDR2 reads FVKESK. The trim removed 4 bases at V and 0 bases at J, leaving 3 bases unmatched.

The genes are TRBV19 and TRBJ1-2; possibly TRBD1 for D (6 bases). Per germline, CDR1 LNHDA and CDR2 SQIVND (reference sequence). V was cut by 4 bases and J by 4 bases, with 13 bases left in between. The CDR3 covers 14 residues. The CDR3 DNA reads TGTGCCAGTAGTACCCCCGGGACACTCTATGGCTACACCTTC. Its protein is CASSTPGTLYGYTF. The full variable domain, rest sourced from reference TRBV19 and TRBJ1-2, is DGGITQSPKYLFRKEGQNVTLSCEQNLNHDAMYWYRQDPGQGLRLIYYSQIVNDFQKGDIAEGYSVSREKKESFPLTVTSAQKNPTAFYLCASSTPGTLYGYTFGSGTRLTVV.

This clone has only a few counts. J is TRBJ2-1 and V is TRBV3-1 (or the pseudogene TRBV3-2); D gene ambiguous. The CDR3 is made up of 14 amino acids. Germline lookup yields CDR1 LGHDT and CDR2 YNNKEL (reference sequence). Trimming left V 4 bases short and J 8 bases short, with 15 bases between. CDR3 loop: CASSPTGWADEQFF. CDR3 coding DNA: TGTGCCAGCAGCCCAACGGGCTGGGCGGATGAGCAGTTCTTC.

J is TRBJ1-5 and V is TRBV19; possible D gene TRBD1, 5 bases. Deletions cut 1 base from V and 4 bases from J, with 14 bases between. CDR1 LNHDA and CDR2 SQIVND come from the germline V gene (reference sequence). The CDR3 runs 16 residues. CDR3 sequence: CASSIVRGRGNQPQHF. The DNA of the CDR3 is TGTGCCAGTAGTATAGTGAGGGGAAGGGGAAATCAGCCCCAGCATTTT.

V and J are TRBV6-5 and TRBJ2-7, with a tentative D call TRBD2 (5 bases). Germline V gene sequence: CDR1 MNHEY, CDR2 SVGAGI. V was pared by 2 bases and J by 4 bases, with 15 bases between. The CDR3 sequence is 15 residues long. CDR3 nucleotides: TGTGCCAGCAGTTACCCCGGACGGGAAAGGTACGAGCAGTACTTC. This gives the protein CASSYPGRERYEQYF.

V usage is TRBV3-1 (or the pseudogene TRBV3-2) and J usage is TRBJ1-1; D is unresolved. In germline, CDR1 is LGHDT, CDR2 YNNKEL (reference sequence). The CDR3 is 14 residues long. Trimming took off 0 bases at V and 3 bases at J, with 8 bases between the two ends. The CDR3 region has the DNA TGTGCCAGCAGCCAAGACCAACGGCACACTGAAGCTTTCTTT. Its translation: CASSQDQRHTEAFF.

The chain has TRBV28 and TRBJ1-1, with D uncertain. CDR3 length equals 15 residues. Trimming took 5 bases from V and 0 from J, leaving 13 bases between them. Looked up from germline, CDR1 is MDHEN and CDR2 is SYDVKM. CDR3 protein: CASSPPGGLNTEAFF. CDR3 coding DNA: TGTGCCAGCAGTCCCCCGGGAGGCCTGAACACTGAAGCTTTCTTT.

V usage is TRBV27 and J usage is TRBJ2-3; D unresolved. Trimming stripped 5 bases from V and 0 bases from J, with 9 bases between. Germline CDR1 is MNHEY and CDR2 is SMNVEV (reference sequence). This CDR3 spans 14 amino acids. CDR3 sequence reads: CASSPPISTDTQYF. The CDR3 region has the DNA TGTGCCAGCAGTCCCCCAATTAGCACAGATACGCAGTATTTT.

This chain uses TRBV25-1 with TRBJ1-5; D call uncertain. V lost 2 bases to trimming and J lost 2 bases, with 10 bases between them. There are 15 residues in the CDR3. Germline V gene data show CDR1 as MGHDK and CDR2 as SYGVNS. CDR3 region: CASSEGGFGNQPQHF. CDR3 DNA sequence: TGTGCCAGCAGTGAAGGAGGGTTCGGCAATCAGCCCCAGCATTTT.

This chain uses TRBV11-2 with TRBJ1-1; the match to TRBD1 covers 7 bases. The V segment lost 5 bases and the J segment 4 bases; nucleotides outside the gene matches: 10. Germline CDR1 and CDR2: SGHAT and FQNNGV. The CDR3 has 15 amino acids. CDR3 residues: CASSPQQGRVTEAFF. For the CDR3, the DNA is TGTGCCAGCAGCCCCCAACAGGGGAGGGTCACTGAAGCTTTCTTT.

This chain's CDR3 is CSVEDPGQNTEAFF. The CDR3 region has the DNA TGCAGCGTTGAAGACCCGGGACAGAACACTGAAGCTTTCTTT. V gene TRBV29-1 combines with J gene TRBJ1-1, with D perhaps matching TRBD1 (6 bases). Germline V gives CDR1 SQVTM, CDR2 ANQGSEA. The CDR3 is 14 amino acids. V gave up 0 bases and J gave up 1 base, with 9 bases separating them.

The chain carries TRBV7-2 and TRBJ2-1; D is perhaps TRBD1 (5 bases). This CDR3 has 14 residues. Germline lookup yields CDR1 SGHTA and CDR2 FQGNSA. Trimming took 0 bases from V and 5 from J, leaving 8 bases between them. The chain's CDR3 is CASSLAGHNNEQFF. DNA for the CDR3: TGTGCCAGCAGCTTAGCCGGACACAACAATGAGCAGTTCTTC.

V and J are TRBV2 and TRBJ1-2, with a possible D match to TRBD1 (6 bases). CDR3 length: 14 residues. Trimming removed 2 bases at V and 6 bases at J, with 13 bases between. The germline CDR1 and CDR2 sequences are SNHLY and FYNNEI. The CDR3 region is CASSESPGVDGYTF. DNA of the CDR3: TGTGCCAGCAGTGAATCCCCAGGGGTGGATGGCTACACCTTC.

This chain links TRBV10-2 with TRBJ1-4; D is unclear. From germline, CDR1 is WSHSY and CDR2 SAAADI. V was clipped by 3 bases and J by 5 bases, with 10 bases between them. This CDR3 region has 14 residues. The CDR3 nucleotides read TGCGCCAGCAGTGATCTGGCACGAAATGAAAAACTGTTTTTT. Its protein is CASSDLARNEKLFF.

V and J are TRBV11-2 and TRBJ2-2; either TRBD1 or TRBD2 may fit D (5 bases each). Trimming removed 1 base at V and 2 bases at J, with 17 bases between. The germline V gene has CDR1 SGHAT and CDR2 FQNNGV. The CDR3 has 18 amino acids. CDR3 region: CASSLGGPLGINTGELFF. The CDR3 bases are TGTGCCAGCAGCTTAGGGGGCCCCCTCGGGATAAACACCGGGGAGCTGTTTTTT.

This chain joins TRBV29-1 and TRBJ1-2; D uncertain. The length of the CDR3 is 14 residues. Trimming stripped 0 bases from V and 4 bases from J, with 12 bases between. The germline V gene encodes CDR1 SQVTM and CDR2 ANQGSEA. The CDR3 DNA sequence: TGCAGCGTTGAAGACCCACGCGCCCTCTATGGCTACACCTTC. Residues: CSVEDPRALYGYTF.